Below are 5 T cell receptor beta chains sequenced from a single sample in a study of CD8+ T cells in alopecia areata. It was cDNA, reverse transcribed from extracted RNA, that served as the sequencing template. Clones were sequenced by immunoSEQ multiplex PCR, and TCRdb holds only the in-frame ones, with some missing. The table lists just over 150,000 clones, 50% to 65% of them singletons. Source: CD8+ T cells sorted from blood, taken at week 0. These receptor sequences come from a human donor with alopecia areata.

CDR3 nucleotides: TGTGCCAGCAGCCAATTAACAGGGGTATCCTACGAGCAGTACTTC. As protein: CASSQLTGVSYEQYF. The V and J genes are TRBV14 and TRBJ2-7; TRBD1 matches at 7 bases. Germline values: CDR1 SGHDN, CDR2 FVKESK. Trimming removed 2 bases from V and 1 base from J; junction bases left unmatched: 5. The CDR3 is made up of 15 amino acids.

CDR3 region: CASSRDREQETQYF. The CDR3, as DNA: TGTGCCAGCAGCCGGGACAGGGAGCAAGAGACCCAGTACTTC. The chain recombines TRBV2 with TRBJ2-5, with 9 bases matching TRBD1. Looked up from germline, CDR1 is SNHLY and CDR2 is FYNNEI. With V trimmed by 6 bases and J by 2 bases, 4 bases remained unmatched. This CDR3 region has 14 residues.

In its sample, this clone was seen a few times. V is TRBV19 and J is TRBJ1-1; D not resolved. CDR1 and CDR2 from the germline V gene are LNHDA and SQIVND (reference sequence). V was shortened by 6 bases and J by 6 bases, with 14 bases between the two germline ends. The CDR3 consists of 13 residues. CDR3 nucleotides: TGTGCCAGTAGCCCCGGGGTCAACGCTGAAGCTTTCTTT. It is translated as CASSPGVNAEAFF.

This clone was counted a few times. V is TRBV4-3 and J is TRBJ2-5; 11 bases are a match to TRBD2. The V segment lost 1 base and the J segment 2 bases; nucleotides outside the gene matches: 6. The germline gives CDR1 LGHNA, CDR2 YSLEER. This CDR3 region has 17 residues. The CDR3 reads CASSQGISGGDQETQYF. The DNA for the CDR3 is TGCGCCAGCAGCCAAGGAATTAGCGGGGGGGATCAAGAGACCCAGTACTTC.

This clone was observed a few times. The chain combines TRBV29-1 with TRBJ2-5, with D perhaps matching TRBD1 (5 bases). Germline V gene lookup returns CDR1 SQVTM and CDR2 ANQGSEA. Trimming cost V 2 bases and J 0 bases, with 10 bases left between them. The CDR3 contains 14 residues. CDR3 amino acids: CSVEWAGYQETQYF. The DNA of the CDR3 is TGCAGCGTTGAATGGGCAGGGTACCAAGAGACCCAGTACTTC.